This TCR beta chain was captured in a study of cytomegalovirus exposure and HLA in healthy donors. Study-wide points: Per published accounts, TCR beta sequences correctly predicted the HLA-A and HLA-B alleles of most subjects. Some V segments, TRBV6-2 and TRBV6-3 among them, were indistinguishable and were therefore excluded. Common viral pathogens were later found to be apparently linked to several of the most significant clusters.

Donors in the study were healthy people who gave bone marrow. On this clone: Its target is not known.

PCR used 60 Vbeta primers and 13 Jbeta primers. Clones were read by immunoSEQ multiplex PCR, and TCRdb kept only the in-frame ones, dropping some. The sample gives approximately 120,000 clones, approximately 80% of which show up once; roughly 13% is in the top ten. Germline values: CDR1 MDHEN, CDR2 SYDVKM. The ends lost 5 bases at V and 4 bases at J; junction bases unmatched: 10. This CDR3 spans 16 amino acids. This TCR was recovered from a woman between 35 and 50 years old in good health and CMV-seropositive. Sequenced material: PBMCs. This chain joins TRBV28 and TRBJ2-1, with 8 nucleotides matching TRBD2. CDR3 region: CASSPATAGGYNEQFF. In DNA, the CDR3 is TGTGCCAGCAGTCCCGCTACCGCGGGAGGTTACAATGAGCAGTTCTTC.